This TCR beta chain comes out of a study of regulatory and conventional T cells in RAG deficiency. Study-wide findings and caveats: In Omenn syndrome, Treg and Tconv repertoires overlapped >75%.

In this sample, this clone turned up once. Its antigen is undetermined. This CDR3 is 14 amino acids long. Trimming stripped 6 bases from V and 5 bases from J, with 16 bases between. Germline V gene data show CDR1 as ENHRY and CDR2 as SYGVKD. Genomic DNA came from blood conventional CD4+ T cells gated CD25-low CD127-high. Assay used: immunoSEQ multiplex PCR; TCRdb lists only in-frame clones, some missing. This repertoire shows 30,000 to 40,000 clones, about three quarters found once; its top ten account for 3% to 4%. These data were also reused for a study on regulatory T cells. From that paper: Amplification used 52 TRBV primers and 13 TRBJ primers.

The J gene is TRBJ1-1, the V gene TRBV10-3; weak D call: TRBD1 (5 bases). Specimen: CD4+ effector T cells sorted from blood. This TCR derives from a human donor in good health. The CDR3 DNA reads TGTGCCATCAGCGTTACAGGCAGGGAGACTGAAGCTTTCTTT. Its translation: CAISVTGRETEAFF.